This T cell receptor (beta chain) was sequenced during a study of T cells in Graves' hyperthyroidism and ophthalmopathy. Whole-study findings and limits: From stable hyperthyroidism, ophthalmopathy was separated by a 13 V-J model. Blood shared most expanded thyroid clonotypes above 0.001.

Diagnoses used clinical symptoms, serum thyroxine and TRAb, thyroid ultrasound and orbital computed tomography. Authors of the study amplified TCR beta CDR3 regions from RNA transcripts. The primer set for the first-round RT-PCR of the TCR CDR3 was HTBI. TCRdb reanalysed the multiplex PCR reads using MiXCR and keeps one entry per CDR3 protein. The sample lists around 190,000 distinct CDR3 sequences, 17% seen once, with approximately 56% in the top ten. This clonotype was seen repeatedly, ten times or more. As yet, its antigen is unknown. The CDR3 sequence is 13 residues long. Trimming took off 3 bases at V and 3 bases at J, with 8 bases between the two ends. The V gene's germline CDR1 is MNHNS and CDR2 SASEGT.

This receptor was taken from a woman between 45 and 65 years old with Graves' hyperthyroidism. The sequencing input was blood. This rearrangement joins TRBV6-1 to TRBJ1-1; unclear D gene. CDR3 nucleotide sequence: TGTGCCAGCAGTGAGGGGTCTTACACTGAAGCTTTCTTT. This sequence encodes CASSEGSYTEAFF.